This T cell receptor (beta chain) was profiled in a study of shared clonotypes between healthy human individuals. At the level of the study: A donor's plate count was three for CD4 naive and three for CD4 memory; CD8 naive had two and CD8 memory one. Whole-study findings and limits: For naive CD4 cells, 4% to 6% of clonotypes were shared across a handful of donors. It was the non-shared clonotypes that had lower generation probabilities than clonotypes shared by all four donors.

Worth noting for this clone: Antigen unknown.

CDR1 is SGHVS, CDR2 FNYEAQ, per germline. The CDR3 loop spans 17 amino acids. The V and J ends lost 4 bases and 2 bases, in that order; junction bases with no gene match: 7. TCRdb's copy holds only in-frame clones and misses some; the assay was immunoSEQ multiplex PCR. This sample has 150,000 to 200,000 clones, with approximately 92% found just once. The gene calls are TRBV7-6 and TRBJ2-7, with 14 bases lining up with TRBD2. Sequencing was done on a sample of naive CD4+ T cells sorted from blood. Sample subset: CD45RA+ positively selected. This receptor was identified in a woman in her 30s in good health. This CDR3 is CASSSGLAGEPTYEQYF. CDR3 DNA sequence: TGTGCCAGCAGCTCGGGACTAGCGGGGGAACCTACCTACGAGCAGTACTTC.